This T cell receptor beta chain was found in a study of T cell responses to AZD1222 COVID-19 vaccine. Study-wide results and limits: Repertoire sampling was restricted to post-peak T cell response timepoints. Spike-specific TCR breadth and depth both grew after two AZD1222 doses. Vaccine-associated CD4 TCRs ranged over spike, dominating at 160-218 and 743-854. White British donors predominated, females outnumbered males, and clonal diversity was possibly underestimated.

A word on this clone: Its matching antigen is unknown.

The repertoire was sequenced with immunoSEQ multiplex PCR; TCRdb's copy has only in-frame clones and lacks some. The sample contains 150,000 or so clones, around nine tenths of which appear only once. This TCR came from an adult in good health. Sequencing used peripheral blood, obtained on day 0 of MenACWY control vaccination.

CDR3 DNA: TGTGCCAGCACCCCTACTAGCGGGACAAGGGAGCAGTACTTC. Translated: CASTPTSGTREQYF. V usage is TRBV6-5 and J usage is TRBJ2-7; 10 bases are shared with TRBD2. From germline, CDR1 is MNHEY and CDR2 SVGAGI. V shed 7 bases and J 7 bases; nucleotides not matched to a gene: 10. The CDR3 runs 14 residues.